The rows below give T cell receptor beta chains drawn from one sample of a study of blood T cell repertoires in COVID-19. This table comes from immunoSEQ multiplex PCR, and its TCRdb copy is limited to in-frame clones, with some not included. The top ten hold about 2.7% of the sample, which has about 75,000 clones, around 90% seen once. The specimen sequenced was peripheral blood. The receptors originated from a human donor in a cohort sampled during active COVID-19. CDR3s include the opening cysteine and the closing phenylalanine or tryptophan. A D gene is named only where the DNA matches it firmly. Size tells how often a clone was seen (once, few, many) or the class of an expanded clone, and some rows leave it out.

j_call	d_call	clone_size	v_call	cdr3_aa	cdr3_nt
TRBJ2-2	TRBD1	-	TRBV5-6	CASSRDRRNTGELFF	TGTGCCAGCAGCAGGGACAGGAGAAACACCGGGGAGCTGTTTTTT
TRBJ2-3	TRBD1	-	TRBV7-2	CASSFRSGTGGNTQYF	TGTGCCAGCAGCTTCCGGTCCGGGACAGGGGGAAATACGCAGTATTTT
TRBJ2-2	TRBD1	once	TRBV5-6	CASSLKDRGGTGELFF	TGTGCCAGCAGCTTGAAGGACAGGGGGGGCACCGGGGAGCTGTTTTTT
TRBJ1-4	-	-	TRBV30	CAWSSAGVSNEKLFF	TGTGCCTGGAGCTCTGCAGGGGTCTCTAATGAAAAACTGTTTTTT
TRBJ1-5	TRBD1	-	TRBV27	CASRTGTGGSNQPQHF	TGTGCCAGCCGGACCGGGACAGGGGGCTCCAATCAGCCCCAGCATTTT
TRBJ2-1	TRBD1	-	TRBV7-8	CASSPHRGHEQFF	TGTGCCAGCAGCCCCCACAGGGGACATGAGCAGTTCTTC
TRBJ2-5	TRBD2	-	TRBV9	CASSDSGGPQETQYF	TGTGCCAGCAGCGACTCGGGGGGACCCCAAGAGACCCAGTACTTC
TRBJ2-7	-	-	TRBV9	CASSVGAGDSYEQYF	TGTGCCAGCAGCGTGGGGGCAGGGGACTCCTACGAGCAGTACTTC
TRBJ2-3	TRBD2	-	TRBV4-1	CASSPQLAGGITDTQYF	TGCGCCAGCAGCCCGCAACTAGCGGGGGGTATTACAGATACGCAGTATTTT
TRBJ2-1	TRBD2	-	TRBV27	CASHGLAAPVEQFF	TGTGCCAGCCACGGACTAGCGGCCCCTGTTGAGCAGTTCTTC
TRBJ2-5	TRBD1	-	TRBV3-1/TRBV3-2	CASSQGTQGALWGETQYF	TGTGCCAGCAGCCAAGGCACACAGGGGGCGCTTTGGGGGGAGACCCAGTACTTC
TRBJ2-3	TRBD2	-	TRBV5-1	CASSLEAGGFTDTQYF	TGCGCCAGCAGCTTGGAGGCGGGGGGGTTCACAGATACGCAGTATTTT
TRBJ2-3	-	-	TRBV9	CASSTAGRTSTDTQYF	TGTGCCAGCAGCACCGCGGGCCGAACTAGCACAGATACGCAGTATTTT
TRBJ1-4	TRBD1	-	TRBV19	CASSIVTGGEKLFF	TGTGCCAGTAGTATAGTCACAGGGGGTGAAAAACTGTTTTTT
TRBJ2-7	-	-	TRBV28	CASSRRQSSYEQYF	TGTGCCAGCAGCCGCCGACAGAGCTCCTACGAGCAGTACTTC
TRBJ2-7	TRBD2	few	TRBV6-2/TRBV6-3	CASSYTSGGPSEQYF	TGTGCCAGCAGTTACACTAGCGGGGGGCCCTCCGAGCAGTACTTC
TRBJ1-6	TRBD1	-	TRBV6-4	CASSGGQASPSSPLHF	TGTGCCAGCAGTGGGGGACAGGCCTCCCCTAGTTCACCCCTCCACTTT
TRBJ2-5	-	-	TRBV7-2	CASSLALGGQETQYF	TGTGCCAGCAGCTTAGCGCTCGGGGGCCAAGAGACCCAGTACTTC
TRBJ1-2	-	-	TRBV12-3/TRBV12-4	CASFPAGARGTF	TGTGCCAGCTTCCCCGCAGGGGCTCGGGGCACCTTC
TRBJ2-7	TRBD2	once	TRBV28	CASLGSGVAYEQYF	TGTGCCAGCTTGGGGAGCGGGGTTGCCTACGAGCAGTACTTC